This passage covers 22 T cell receptor beta chains from one sample sequenced in a study of blood T cell repertoires in COVID-19. The repertoire was sequenced with immunoSEQ multiplex PCR; TCRdb's copy has only in-frame clones and lacks some. The sample yields about 340,000 clones, 83% seen once. The sequencing sample was made of peripheral blood. Every receptor here comes from a man aged 25 to 40 with active or convalescent COVID-19.

The chain employs TRBV29-1 and TRBJ1-2, with 12 nucleotides matching TRBD1. Germline V gene sequence: CDR1 SQVTM, CDR2 ANQGSEA. The CDR3 length is 15 residues. Unmatched junction bases numbered 9, after V lost 5 bases and J lost 5 bases. The CDR3 region is CSVFTGTGGGYGYTF. CDR3 DNA: TGCAGCGTTTTTACCGGGACAGGGGGCGGGTATGGCTACACCTTC.

The chain links TRBV24-1 to TRBJ2-2; the D is unclear. The CDR3 loop spans 13 amino acids. The germline V gene encodes CDR1 KGHDR and CDR2 SFDVKD. Trimming cost V 4 bases and J 5 bases, with 7 bases left between them. The CDR3 loop is CATSDDWTGELFF. The DNA of the CDR3 is TGTGCCACCAGTGACGACTGGACCGGGGAGCTGTTTTTT.

The rearrangement joins TRBV11-3 to TRBJ1-6, with 10 bases fitting TRBD1. CDR1 is SGHNT and CDR2 is YENEEA in the germline V gene. Trimming at V came to 5 bases and at J to 10 bases, leaving 8 bases not matched to a gene. The CDR3 sequence is 15 residues long. DNA of the CDR3: TGTGCCAGCAGCCGCCGGGACAGGGGTACCTCACCCCTCCACTTT. It translates to CASSRRDRGTSPLHF.

The CDR3, as DNA: TGTGCCAGCAGCAAAGGCAGGGTCGCTGAAGCTTTCTTT. Its protein product is CASSKGRVAEAFF. This chain joins TRBV7-9 and TRBJ1-1, with D perhaps matching TRBD1 (5 bases). Germline CDR1 SEHNR, CDR2 FQNEAQ (reference sequence). With 5 bases removed from V and 6 bases from J, the gap between germline ends came to 13 bases. This CDR3 has 13 amino acids. The full variable domain, completed using reference TRBV7-9 and TRBJ1-1, is DTGVSQNPRHKITKRGQNVTFRCDPISEHNRLYWYRQTLGQGPEFLTYFQNEAQLEKSRLLSDRFSAERPKGSFSTLEIQRTEQGDSAMYLCASSKGRVAEAFFGQGTRLTVV.

V gene TRBV12-3 or TRBV12-4 combines with J gene TRBJ1-2, with 8 bases fitting TRBD1. The CDR3 spans 13 residues. Trimming cost V 7 bases and J 8 bases; bases outside gene matches: 9. The CDR3, as DNA: TGTGCCAGCACCTCATCAGACAGGGGAGGCTACACCTTC. Its translation is CASTSSDRGGYTF.

The genes are TRBV11-3 and TRBJ1-5; D unclear. Per germline, CDR1 SGHNT and CDR2 YENEEA. V was clipped by 1 base and J by 5 bases, with 15 bases between them. CDR3 length: 16 residues. The CDR3 spells CASSLVPPWTDQPQHF. CDR3 sequence (DNA): TGTGCCAGCAGCTTAGTACCCCCCTGGACTGATCAGCCCCAGCATTTT.

The DNA for the CDR3 is TGTGCCAGCAGCCAAGGGGGACAGGGTTGGGAGACCCAGTACTTC. Translation gives CASSQGGQGWETQYF. The gene calls are TRBV3-1 (or the pseudogene TRBV3-2) and TRBJ2-5, with TRBD1 identical over 9 bases. In germline, CDR1 is LGHDT, CDR2 YNNKEL (reference sequence). J gave up 5 bases and V 1 base, and 5 bases lay outside the gene matches. The CDR3 runs 15 residues.

This clone appeared a single time. The V call is TRBV2, the J call TRBJ2-2; 7 bases line up with TRBD1. The V segment lost 4 bases and the J segment 3 bases; nucleotides outside the gene matches: 5. Per the germline V gene, CDR1 is SNHLY and CDR2 is FYNNEI. The CDR3 consists of 15 residues. CDR3 amino acids: CASSGPGQHTGELFF. The DNA of the CDR3 is TGTGCCAGCAGTGGACCGGGACAGCACACCGGGGAGCTGTTTTTT.

The chain carries TRBV3-1 (or the pseudogene TRBV3-2) and TRBJ1-1; D unclear. CDR3 length: 14 residues. CDR1 and CDR2 (germline): LGHDT, YNNKEL (reference sequence). The V end was cut by 1 base, the J end by 4 bases, with 10 bases between. CDR3 sequence (DNA): TGTGCCAGCAGCCAAGGTACAGCAAGCACTGAAGCTTTCTTT. Protein product: CASSQGTASTEAFF.

This clone was seen more than once but under ten times. The V and J genes are TRBV28 and TRBJ1-6; D gene unclear. Germline CDR1 reads MDHEN; CDR2 reads SYDVKM. The CDR3 totals 16 residues. V was pared by 5 bases and J by 0 bases, with 11 bases between. CDR3 sequence reads: CASSATAVSYNSPLHF. The CDR3 DNA follows: TGTGCCAGCAGTGCCACAGCCGTCTCCTATAATTCACCCCTCCACTTT.

The chain employs TRBV19 and TRBJ1-1; D perhaps matches TRBD1 (6 bases). Trimming left V 6 bases short and J 5 bases short, with 13 bases between. Germline-derived CDR1 and CDR2 are LNHDA and SQIVND (reference sequence). The length of the CDR3 is 13 residues. CDR3 region: CASRNRDWTEAFF. The CDR3 DNA reads as TGTGCCAGTAGAAACAGGGATTGGACTGAAGCTTTCTTT.

The chain combines TRBV29-1 with TRBJ2-1; TRBD2 matches 7 bases. J was trimmed by 0 bases and V by 4 bases; bases with no gene match: 6. Germline V CDR1 and CDR2: SQVTM, ANQGSEA. The CDR3 consists of 15 residues. CDR3 sequence reads: CSVGGGIVSYNEQFF. In DNA, the CDR3 is TGCAGCGTTGGGGGGGGTATAGTCTCCTACAATGAGCAGTTCTTC.

V is TRBV6-1 and J is TRBJ1-4; TRBD1 is a possible D gene (5 bases). Germline values: CDR1 MNHNS, CDR2 SASEGT. Trimming stripped 1 base from V and 7 bases from J, with 7 bases between. The CDR3 consists of 13 residues. DNA of the CDR3: TGTGCCAGCAGTGAAGGGGGGGGTGAAAAACTGTTTTTT. This translates into CASSEGGGEKLFF.

The CDR3 DNA reads as TGTGCCAGCAGCTTAGACGGGTCGGCTGTGAGGAATGAGCAGTTCTTC. The encoded protein is CASSLDGSAVRNEQFF. This chain joins TRBV11-2 and TRBJ2-1; D not resolved. Germline CDR1 reads SGHAT; CDR2 reads FQNNGV. Deletions cut 0 bases from V and 7 bases from J, with 16 bases between. The CDR3 spans 16 residues.

This chain links TRBV5-6 with TRBJ2-1; tentatively, D is TRBD1 (6 bases). Germline lookup yields CDR1 SGHDT and CDR2 YYEEEE. This CDR3 spans 14 amino acids. Trimming left V 0 bases short and J 9 bases short, with 13 bases between. This chain's CDR3 is CASSLVAGEGEQFF. The CDR3, as DNA: TGTGCCAGCAGCTTGGTTGCAGGGGAAGGTGAGCAGTTCTTC.

This chain uses TRBV7-9 with TRBJ2-7, with TRBD2 matching 10 bases. The trim removed 2 bases at V and 2 bases at J, leaving 3 bases unmatched. This CDR3 has 15 residues. Germline assignment: CDR1 SEHNR and CDR2 FQNEAQ (reference sequence). In DNA, the CDR3 is TGTGCCAGCAGCTTACTAAGCGGGGGGGCCTACGAGCAGTACTTC. It is translated as CASSLLSGGAYEQYF.

V is TRBV19 and J is TRBJ1-1, with TRBD1 as a possible D gene (5 bases). Germline loops: CDR1 LNHDA, CDR2 SQIVND (reference sequence). The CDR3 covers 15 residues. V lost 6 bases to trimming and J lost 1 base, with 15 bases between them. In nucleotides, the CDR3 is TGTGCCAGTAGCCGGTATAGGGGTGAGAACACTGAAGCTTTCTTT. It translates to CASSRYRGENTEAFF. The variable domain in full, completed from reference TRBV19 and TRBJ1-1, reads DGGITQSPKYLFRKEGQNVTLSCEQNLNHDAMYWYRQDPGQGLRLIYYSQIVNDFQKGDIAEGYSVSREKKESFPLTVTSAQKNPTAFYLCASSRYRGENTEAFFGQGTRLTVV.

The genes are TRBV7-2 and TRBJ1-6; no definite D call. The CDR3 is made up of 16 amino acids. CDR1 and CDR2 from the germline V gene are SGHTA and FQGNSA. V lost 5 bases and J 1 base, leaving 12 bases between the germline ends. CDR3 sequence (DNA): TGTGCCAGCAGCCCTAGTGTGGGTTCCTATAATTCACCCCTCCACTTT. Translation: CASSPSVGSYNSPLHF.

The rearrangement uses TRBV5-1 and TRBJ2-5; the match to TRBD1 covers 10 bases. Per the germline V gene, CDR1 is SGHRS and CDR2 is YFSETQ. V was pared by 4 bases and J by 0 bases, with 6 bases of the junction left unmatched. This CDR3 has 16 amino acids. CDR3 in DNA: TGCGCCAGCAGCCTACCGACAGGGGGCGACCAAGAGACCCAGTACTTC. It yields the protein CASSLPTGGDQETQYF.

In this sample, this clone turned up a few times. The J gene is TRBJ2-3, the V gene TRBV19; 12 bases match TRBD2. The CDR3 length is 19 residues. Germline V lookup: CDR1 LNHDA, CDR2 SQIVND (reference sequence). V was pared by 8 bases and J by 1 base, with 16 bases of the junction left unmatched. CDR3 in amino acids: CASGIPRTSGEFGTDTQYF. CDR3 bases: TGTGCCAGTGGGATACCTCGGACTAGCGGGGAGTTTGGCACAGATACGCAGTATTTT.

The V and J genes are TRBV6-5 and TRBJ2-7; maybe TRBD1 (6 bases). The length of the CDR3 is 12 residues. The V end was cut by 7 bases, the J end by 5 bases, with 12 bases between. Germline loops: CDR1 MNHEY, CDR2 SVGAGI. The CDR3 region is CASTWSGDEQYF. In nucleotides, the CDR3 is TGTGCCAGCACCTGGTCAGGGGACGAGCAGTACTTC.

The chain uses TRBV7-3 and TRBJ2-7; D perhaps matches TRBD2 (7 bases). Germline assignment: CDR1 SGHTA and CDR2 FQGTGA. CDR3 length: 16 residues. V was pared by 2 bases and J by 2 bases, with 16 bases between. The CDR3 protein is CASSLEGGTNTYEQYF. In nucleotides, the CDR3 is TGTGCCAGCAGCTTAGAGGGGGGGACTAACACCTACGAGCAGTACTTC.